One TCR beta chain is described in this entry. Its matching antigen is unknown. CDR1 MNHEY and CDR2 SMNVEV come from the germline V gene (reference sequence). The CDR3 loop spans 17 amino acids. Losses at the gene ends were 6 bases for V and 1 base for J; bases not matched to a gene: 12. Using 200 ng DNA, 30,000 or so T cell genomes, the sorted-subset replicate PCRs were run. Assay used: immunoSEQ multiplex PCR; TCRdb lists only in-frame clones, some missing. The sample records millions of clones, 85% to 95% being singletons. CD8 cells regarded as naive lacked CD45RO, were positively chosen for CCR7, and omitted terminally differentiated effector memory CD45RA+ cells. These data originate in a study of shared clonotypes between healthy human individuals. General study findings and limits: Naive subsets tended to show greater estimated richness than memory subsets. Lower generation probabilities were found for non-shared clonotypes than for those shared by all four donors.

This clonotype was obtained from a man between 18 and 35 years old in good health. Some clones in this sample may be carry-over from other donors' samples. The sample consisted of naive CD8+ T cells from PBMCs. V is TRBV27 and J is TRBJ2-7; the match to TRBD1 covers 10 bases. In DNA form, the CDR3 reads TGTGCCAGCAGCTTTGGTGGGGGGACAGGGGTTTCCTACGAGCAGTACTTC. Translation: CASSFGGGTGVSYEQYF.